This paragraph reports one T cell receptor (beta chain). The antigen is not known. CDR1 is KGHSH, CDR2 LQKENI, per germline. This CDR3 spans 13 amino acids. V lost 6 bases and J 5 bases, leaving 11 bases between the germline ends. This record belongs to a study of vaccination effects on CD4 cells after COVID-19. About the study: Post-vaccine specimens arrived a median 72 days past the second dose.

Repertoires were generated with immunoSEQ multiplex PCR, while TCRdb's copy carries only in-frame clones and drops some. The sample has over 60,000 clones; over 70% are singletons. Pools of viral peptides were used by the ViraFEST assay to expand antigen-specific CD4+ T cells ahead of sequencing. Between days 9 and 10 of culture, CD4+ T cells were separated out. Participants got two doses of BNT162b2 or mRNA-1273 vaccine. Absence of prior SARS-CoV-2 infection characterized the vaccine recipients, who showed negative nucleocapsid antibodies. Wells containing over 1.5 million PBMC each were cultured with roughly 10 IU/ml IL-2 and about 9.6 ug/ml peptides.

The sequence was collected from a human donor who received a COVID-19 vaccine. J is TRBJ2-1 and V is TRBV18, with D unresolved. This material consisted of CD4+ T cells from PBMCs cultured with HCoV-229E spike peptides, taken after COVID-19 vaccination. CDR3 residues: CASSPSPDNEQFF. As DNA, the CDR3 is TGTGCCAGCTCTCCTTCGCCCGACAATGAGCAGTTCTTC.